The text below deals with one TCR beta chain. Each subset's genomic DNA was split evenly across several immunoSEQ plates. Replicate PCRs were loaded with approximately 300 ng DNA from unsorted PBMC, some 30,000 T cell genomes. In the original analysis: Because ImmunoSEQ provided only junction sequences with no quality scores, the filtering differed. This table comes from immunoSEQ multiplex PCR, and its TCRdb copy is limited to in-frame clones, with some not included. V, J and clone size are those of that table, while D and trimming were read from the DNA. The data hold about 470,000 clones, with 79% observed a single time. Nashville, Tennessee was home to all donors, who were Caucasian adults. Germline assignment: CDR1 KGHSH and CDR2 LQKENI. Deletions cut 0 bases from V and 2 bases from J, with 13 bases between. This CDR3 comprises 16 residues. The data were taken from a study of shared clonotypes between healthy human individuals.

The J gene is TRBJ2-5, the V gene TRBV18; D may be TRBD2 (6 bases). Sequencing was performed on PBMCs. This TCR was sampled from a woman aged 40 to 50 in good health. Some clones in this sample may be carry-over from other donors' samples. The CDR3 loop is CASSPPRSAGQETQYF. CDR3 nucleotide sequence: TGTGCCAGCTCACCACCTCGGTCCGCGGGGCAAGAGACCCAGTACTTC.